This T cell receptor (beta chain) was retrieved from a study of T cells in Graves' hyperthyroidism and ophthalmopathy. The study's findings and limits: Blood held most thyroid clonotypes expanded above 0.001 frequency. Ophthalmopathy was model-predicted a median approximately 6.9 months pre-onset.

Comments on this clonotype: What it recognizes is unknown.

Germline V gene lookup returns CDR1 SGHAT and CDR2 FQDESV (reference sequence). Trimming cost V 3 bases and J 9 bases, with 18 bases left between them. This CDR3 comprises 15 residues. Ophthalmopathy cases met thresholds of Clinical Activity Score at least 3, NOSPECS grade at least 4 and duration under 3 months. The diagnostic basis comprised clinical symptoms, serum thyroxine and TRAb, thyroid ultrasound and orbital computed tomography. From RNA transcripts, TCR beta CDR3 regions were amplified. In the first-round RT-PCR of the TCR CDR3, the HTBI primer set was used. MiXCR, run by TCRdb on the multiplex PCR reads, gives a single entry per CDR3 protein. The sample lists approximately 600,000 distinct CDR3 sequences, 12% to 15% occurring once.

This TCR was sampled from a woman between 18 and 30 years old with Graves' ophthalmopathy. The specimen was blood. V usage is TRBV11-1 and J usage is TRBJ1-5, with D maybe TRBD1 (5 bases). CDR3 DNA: TGTGCCAGCAGCTTCGGACGGGGGTCCGGGGGGCCCCAGCATTTT. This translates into CASSFGRGSGGPQHF.